The entry below gives a single T cell receptor (beta chain) sequence along with its context. Antigen unknown. These data originate in a study of T cell responses to AZD1222 COVID-19 vaccine. Points from the study as a whole: Spike-specific TCR repertoires showed rising breadth and depth after two AZD1222 doses. Most donors were white British, females outnumbered males, and clonal diversity was possibly underestimated. The study reported that nearly half of spike-specific TCRs target unmutated variant regions.

The protocol was immunoSEQ multiplex PCR, while the TCRdb copy is restricted to in-frame clones and leaves out a portion. The sample shows approximately 270,000 clones, around 93% of them seen only once. Germline loops: CDR1 MNHEY, CDR2 SMNVEV (reference sequence). The CDR3 sequence is 14 residues long. V shed 4 bases, J shed 2 bases, and the junction held 4 bases outside the gene matches. The TCR sequence derives from an adult who received the AZD1222 COVID-19 vaccine. Sequenced here: peripheral blood, sampled 28 days after the second AZD1222 dose. V and J are TRBV27 and TRBJ2-5, with 7 positions matching TRBD1. The CDR3 DNA sequence: TGTGCCAGCAGTTCAGGGACAGAGCAAGAGACCCAGTACTTC. Protein sequence: CASSSGTEQETQYF.